Sequencing of this T cell receptor beta chain was carried out in a study of T cells in Graves' hyperthyroidism and ophthalmopathy. Overall study findings and caveats: The model identified upcoming ophthalmopathy a median roughly 6 months ahead of onset. In the blood, most expanded thyroid clonotypes above 0.001 appeared as well.

There are 14 residues in the CDR3. Germline V CDR1 and CDR2: ENHRY, SYGVKD. J gave up 3 bases and V 4 bases, and 3 bases lay outside the gene matches. Patients with uncontrolled infections, other autoimmune diseases, pregnancy or lactation were excluded. A note on this clonotype: Its antigen is undetermined.

Regions amplified from RNA transcripts were the TCR beta CDR3 regions. Primed by the HTBI set, a first-round RT-PCR was run on the TCR CDR3. Each CDR3 protein is one row after TCRdb ran MiXCR on the multiplex PCR reads. The sample includes about 640,000 distinct CDR3 sequences, just under 45% of them seen just once. This clonotype was obtained from an adult man with Graves' disease, either hyperthyroidism or ophthalmopathy (not recorded which). The chain employs TRBV10-3 and TRBJ2-5; the match to TRBD2 covers 9 bases. Specimen: peripheral blood or thyroid tissue (not recorded which). CDR3: CAISGGGGEETQYF. Here the CDR3 DNA reads TGTGCCATCAGTGGCGGGGGGGGAGAAGAGACCCAGTACTTC.